This T cell receptor beta chain was documented in a study of naive and memory T cell subsets. This clonotype is medium-sized within its sample. CDR3 length equals 19 residues. The germline V gene has CDR1 MDHEN and CDR2 SYDVKM. V was shortened by 5 bases and J by 0 bases, with 26 bases between the two germline ends. Two oligonucleotides, mixed equimolar, formed the beta constant-region primer covering TRBC1 and TRBC2. The ligated cDNA underwent four PCR rounds using SP2 and nested alpha and beta constant-region primers. One entry per CDR3 protein, called by TCRdb with MiXCR from the UMI-ligation and nested PCR reads. Of some 22,000 distinct CDR3 sequences listed, about 10% are singletons.

This sequence joins TRBV28 and TRBJ2-7; TRBD1 might be the D (6 bases). The TCR comes from a human donor in good health. Specimen: central memory CD8+ T cells from blood. This chain's CDR3 is CASSTSVGEYGQSSYEQYF. The CDR3 region has the DNA TGTGCCAGCAGTACCTCCGTCGGTGAGTACGGACAGAGCTCCTACGAGCAGTACTTC. Combining the CDR3 with reference TRBV28 and TRBJ2-7 gives the whole variable domain DVKVTQSSRYLVKRTGEKVFLECVQDMDHENMFWYRQDPGLGLRLIYFSYDVKMKEKGDIPEGYSVSREKKERFSLILESASTNQTSMYLCASSTSVGEYGQSSYEQYFGPGTRLTVT.